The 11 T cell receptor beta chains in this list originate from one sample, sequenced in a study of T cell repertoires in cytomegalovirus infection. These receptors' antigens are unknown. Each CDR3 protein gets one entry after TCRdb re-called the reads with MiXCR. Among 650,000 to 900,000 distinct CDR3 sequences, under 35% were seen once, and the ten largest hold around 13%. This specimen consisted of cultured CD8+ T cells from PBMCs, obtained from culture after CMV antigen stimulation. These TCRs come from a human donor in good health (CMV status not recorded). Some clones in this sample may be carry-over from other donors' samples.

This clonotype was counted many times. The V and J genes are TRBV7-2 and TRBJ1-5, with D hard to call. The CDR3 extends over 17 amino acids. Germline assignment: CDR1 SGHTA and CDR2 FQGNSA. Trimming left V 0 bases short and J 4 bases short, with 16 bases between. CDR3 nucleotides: TGTGCCAGCAGCTTAGCCGCGGTTTTGGACGGAAATCAGCCCCAGCATTTT. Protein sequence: CASSLAAVLDGNQPQHF.

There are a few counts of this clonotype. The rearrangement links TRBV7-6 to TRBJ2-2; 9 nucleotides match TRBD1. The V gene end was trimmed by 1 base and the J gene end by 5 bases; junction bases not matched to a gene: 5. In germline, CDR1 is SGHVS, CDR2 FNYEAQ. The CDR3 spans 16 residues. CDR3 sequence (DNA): TGTGCCAGCAGCTTAGGGACAGGGGCAGGGACCGGGGAGCTGTTTTTT. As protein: CASSLGTGAGTGELFF.

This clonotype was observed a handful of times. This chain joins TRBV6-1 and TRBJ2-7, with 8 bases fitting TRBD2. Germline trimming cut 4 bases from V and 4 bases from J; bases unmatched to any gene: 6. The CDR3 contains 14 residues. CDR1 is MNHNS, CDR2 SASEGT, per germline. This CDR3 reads CASSVTAGGYEQYF. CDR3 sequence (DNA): TGTGCCAGCAGTGTTACGGCGGGAGGATACGAGCAGTACTTC.

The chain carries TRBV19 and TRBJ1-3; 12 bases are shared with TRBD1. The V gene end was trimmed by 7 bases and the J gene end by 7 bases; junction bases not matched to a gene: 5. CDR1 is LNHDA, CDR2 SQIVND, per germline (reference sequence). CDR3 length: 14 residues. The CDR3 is CASTGTGGYNTIYF. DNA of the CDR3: TGTGCCAGTACCGGGACAGGGGGCTATAACACCATATATTTT.

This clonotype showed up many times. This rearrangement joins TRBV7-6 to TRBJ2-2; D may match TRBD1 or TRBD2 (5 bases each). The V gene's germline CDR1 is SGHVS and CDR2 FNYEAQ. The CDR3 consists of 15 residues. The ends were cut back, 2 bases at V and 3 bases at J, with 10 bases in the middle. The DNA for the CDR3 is TGTGCCAGCAGCTTAACGGGGCAGGACACCGGGGAGCTGTTTTTT. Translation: CASSLTGQDTGELFF. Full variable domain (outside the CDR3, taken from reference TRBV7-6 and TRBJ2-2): GAGVSQSPRYKVTKRGQDVALRCDPISGHVSLYWYRQALGQGPEFLTYFNYEAQQDKSGLPNDRFSAERPEGSISTLTIQRTEQRDSAMYRCASSLTGQDTGELFFGEGSRLTVL.

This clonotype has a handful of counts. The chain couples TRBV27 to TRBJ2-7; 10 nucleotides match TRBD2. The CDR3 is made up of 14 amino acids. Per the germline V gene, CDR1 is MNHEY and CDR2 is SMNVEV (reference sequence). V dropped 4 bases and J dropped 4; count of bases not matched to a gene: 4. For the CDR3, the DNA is TGTGCCAGCAGTTCGACTAGCGGGCCGTACGAGCAGTACTTC. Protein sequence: CASSSTSGPYEQYF.

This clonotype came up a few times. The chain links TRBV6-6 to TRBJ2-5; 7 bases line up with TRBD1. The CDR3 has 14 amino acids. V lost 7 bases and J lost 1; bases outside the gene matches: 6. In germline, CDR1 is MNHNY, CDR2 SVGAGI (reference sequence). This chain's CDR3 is CASTPGQFQETQYF. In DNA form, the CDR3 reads TGTGCCAGCACCCCGGGACAGTTCCAAGAGACCCAGTACTTC.

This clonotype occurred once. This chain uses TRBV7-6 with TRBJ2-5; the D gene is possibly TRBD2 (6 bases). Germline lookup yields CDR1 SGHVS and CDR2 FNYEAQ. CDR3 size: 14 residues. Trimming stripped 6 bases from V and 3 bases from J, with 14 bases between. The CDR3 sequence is CASRATGGKETQYF. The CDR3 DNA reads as TGTGCCAGCAGGGCTACAGGAGGGAAAGAGACCCAGTACTTC.

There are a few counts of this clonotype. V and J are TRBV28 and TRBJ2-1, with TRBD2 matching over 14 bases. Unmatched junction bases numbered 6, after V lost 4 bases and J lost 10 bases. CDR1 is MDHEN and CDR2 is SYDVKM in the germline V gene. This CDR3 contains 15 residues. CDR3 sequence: CASSSRLAGGGEQFF. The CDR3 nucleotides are TGTGCCAGCAGTTCCCGACTAGCGGGGGGGGGCGAGCAGTTCTTC.

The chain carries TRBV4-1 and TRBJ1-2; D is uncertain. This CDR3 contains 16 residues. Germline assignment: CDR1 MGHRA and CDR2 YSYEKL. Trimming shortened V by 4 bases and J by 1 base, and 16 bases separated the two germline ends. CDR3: CASSRVTLDVNYGYTF. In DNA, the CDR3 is TGCGCCAGCAGCCGAGTGACTCTGGACGTTAACTATGGCTACACCTTC.

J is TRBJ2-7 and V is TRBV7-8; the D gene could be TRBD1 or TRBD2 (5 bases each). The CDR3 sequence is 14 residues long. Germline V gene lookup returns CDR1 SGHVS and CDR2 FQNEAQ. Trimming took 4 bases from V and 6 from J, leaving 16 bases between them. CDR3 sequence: CASSWGYPQGEQYF. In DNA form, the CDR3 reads TGTGCCAGCAGCTGGGGGTACCCCCAGGGCGAGCAGTACTTC.